What follows are 24 T cell receptor beta chains derived from one specimen sequenced in a study of blood T cell repertoires in COVID-19. Clones were sequenced by immunoSEQ multiplex PCR, and TCRdb holds only the in-frame ones, with some missing. This sample has some 1,800 clones, with 70% to 85% found just once. Sequencing was carried out using peripheral blood. The receptors stem from a man between 70 and 80 years old with active COVID-19.

The J gene is TRBJ1-1, the V gene TRBV5-1; 10 nucleotides match TRBD1. Germline CDR1 and CDR2: SGHRS and YFSETQ. CDR3 size: 16 residues. V lost 4 bases to trimming and J lost 2 bases; unmatched junction nucleotides: 8. CDR3 amino acids: CASSAGTGEVNTEAFF. The CDR3 DNA follows: TGCGCCAGCAGCGCGGGGACAGGGGAAGTAAACACTGAAGCTTTCTTT.

The chain has TRBV24-1 and TRBJ2-3, with 8 bases lining up with TRBD2. Germline CDR1 is KGHDR and CDR2 is SFDVKD. The CDR3 totals 16 residues. Unmatched junction bases numbered 8, after V lost 5 bases and J lost 2 bases. This chain's CDR3 is CATSAGNSGATDTQYF. CDR3 sequence (DNA): TGTGCCACCAGTGCAGGAAATAGCGGGGCCACAGATACGCAGTATTTT.

The chain has TRBV6-5 and TRBJ2-6; D unresolved. CDR1 and CDR2 from the germline V gene are MNHEY and SVGAGI. V was trimmed by 6 bases and J by 0 bases, leaving 9 bases between them. This CDR3 is 15 amino acids long. CDR3 loop: CASRLSRSGANVLTF. The CDR3 bases are TGTGCCAGCAGGCTAAGCCGCTCTGGGGCCAACGTCCTGACTTTC.

The chain carries TRBV27 and TRBJ1-4, with D unclear. This CDR3 contains 14 residues. Germline assignment: CDR1 MNHEY and CDR2 SMNVEV (reference sequence). V was trimmed by 5 bases and J by 0 bases, leaving 7 bases between them. The CDR3 is CASSARATNEKLFF. CDR3 coding DNA: TGTGCCAGCAGTGCACGAGCAACTAATGAAAAACTGTTTTTT.

V and J are TRBV30 and TRBJ2-3, with a weak D call TRBD2 (5 bases). Trimming stripped 4 bases from V and 3 bases from J, with 11 bases between. The germline CDR1 and CDR2 sequences are GTSNPN and SVGIG (reference sequence). The CDR3 covers 13 residues. The CDR3 reads CAWTQRLTDTQYF. CDR3 coding DNA: TGTGCCTGGACACAGCGACTAACAGATACGCAGTATTTT.

The rearrangement uses TRBV6-5 and TRBJ2-1; D is undetermined. Per the germline V gene, CDR1 is MNHEY and CDR2 is SVGAGI. The CDR3 is made up of 15 amino acids. Deletions cut 2 bases from V and 1 base from J, with 9 bases between. The CDR3, as DNA: TGTGCCAGCAGTTACGAGACTCCTTCCTACAATGAGCAGTTCTTC. It yields the protein CASSYETPSYNEQFF.

The J gene is TRBJ2-7, the V gene TRBV3-1 (or the pseudogene TRBV3-2), with 8 bases aligning to TRBD1. Germline CDR1 and CDR2: LGHDT and YNNKEL (reference sequence). The V and J ends lost 1 base and 4 bases, in that order; junction bases with no gene match: 6. The CDR3 covers 15 residues. Here the CDR3 reads CASSQASRTGYEQYF. The CDR3 DNA is TGTGCCAGCAGCCAAGCCTCTAGGACAGGGTACGAGCAGTACTTC.

The rearrangement joins TRBV29-1 to TRBJ1-5; D possibly corresponds to TRBD1 (6 bases). The CDR3 is 13 amino acids. Per the germline V gene, CDR1 is SQVTM and CDR2 is ANQGSEA. Trimming took 6 bases from V and 4 from J, leaving 13 bases between them. The CDR3 DNA sequence: TGCAGCGTAGCGTCAGGGGTAAATCAGCCCCAGCATTTT. Protein: CSVASGVNQPQHF.

The chain is built from TRBV3-1 (or the pseudogene TRBV3-2) and TRBJ1-1, with TRBD1 matching 7 bases. CDR1 is LGHDT, CDR2 YNNKEL, per germline (reference sequence). V lost 6 bases, J lost 5 bases, and 9 bases stayed unmatched. There are 14 residues in the CDR3. As DNA, the CDR3 is TGTGCCAGCAGTCCGACAGGGTGGGGAACTGAAGCTTTCTTT. This translates into CASSPTGWGTEAFF.

The V and J genes are TRBV27 and TRBJ2-3; unclear D gene. This CDR3 comprises 13 residues. From germline, CDR1 is MNHEY and CDR2 SMNVEV (reference sequence). V lost 4 bases to trimming and J lost 2 bases, with 7 bases between them. This CDR3 is CASSSYNTDTQYF. CDR3 in DNA: TGTGCCAGCAGTTCGTACAACACAGATACGCAGTATTTT.

This chain joins TRBV7-2 and TRBJ2-5; TRBD2 aligns across 10 bases. V gave up 6 bases and J gave up 2 bases; unmatched junction bases: 6. The CDR3 runs to 15 residues. CDR1 and CDR2 from the germline V gene are SGHTA and FQGNSA. The CDR3 nucleotides read TGTGCCAGCAGTCGCGGACTAGCGGAACAAGAGACCCAGTACTTC. This encodes CASSRGLAEQETQYF. The variable domain in full, with the rest retrieved from reference TRBV7-2 and TRBJ2-5, is GAGVSQSPSNKVTEKGKDVELRCDPISGHTALYWYRQSLGQGLEFLIYFQGNSAPDKSGLPSDRFSAERTGGSVSTLTIQRTQQEDSAVYLCASSRGLAEQETQYFGPGTRLLVL.

The gene calls are TRBV6-5 and TRBJ2-6; D possibly corresponds to TRBD2 (5 bases). The CDR3 is 13 amino acids. V lost 8 bases to trimming and J lost 2 bases, with 7 bases between them. Germline lookup yields CDR1 MNHEY and CDR2 SVGAGI. In DNA form, the CDR3 reads TGTGCCAGCTCCGGGGCTGGGGCCAACGTCCTGACTTTC. Protein: CASSGAGANVLTF.

The rearrangement links TRBV4-1 to TRBJ1-2; tentative D call: TRBD1 (6 bases). The CDR3 extends over 11 amino acids. V was clipped by 6 bases and J by 5 bases, with 7 bases between them. Germline-derived CDR1 and CDR2 are MGHRA and YSYEKL. As DNA, the CDR3 is TGCGCCAGCAGGGACAGATATGGCTACACCTTC. Translating gives CASRDRYGYTF.

The table lists this clone with a few counts. This sequence joins TRBV6-5 and TRBJ1-1; possible D gene TRBD1, 5 bases. The V end was cut by 6 bases, the J end by 0 bases, with 8 bases between. The CDR3 totals 13 residues. Germline V lookup: CDR1 MNHEY, CDR2 SVGAGI. CDR3 amino acids: CASRGPMNTEAFF. The CDR3 DNA reads TGTGCCAGCAGGGGGCCTATGAACACTGAAGCTTTCTTT.

The CDR3 DNA follows: TGTGCCAGCAGCTTAGACTACGGGAACACTGAAGCTTTCTTT. Translating gives CASSLDYGNTEAFF. The J gene is TRBJ1-1, the V gene TRBV7-9, with D unclear. Germline lookup yields CDR1 SEHNR and CDR2 FQNEAQ (reference sequence). This CDR3 comprises 14 residues. Between the trimmed V and J ends, which lost 1 base and 1 base, there was a span of 7 bases. The variable domain in full, with the rest retrieved from reference TRBV7-9 and TRBJ1-1, is DTGVSQNPRHKITKRGQNVTFRCDPISEHNRLYWYRQTLGQGPEFLTYFQNEAQLEKSRLLSDRFSAERPKGSFSTLEIQRTEQGDSAMYLCASSLDYGNTEAFFGQGTRLTVV.

V is TRBV13 and J is TRBJ2-7, with 7 nucleotides matching TRBD1. The CDR3 length is 13 residues. The germline V gene has CDR1 PRHDT and CDR2 FYEKMQ (reference sequence). V shed 5 bases and J 3 bases; nucleotides not matched to a gene: 4. The CDR3 sequence: CASSPGTDYEQYF. The CDR3 DNA sequence: TGTGCCAGCAGCCCTGGGACAGACTACGAGCAGTACTTC.

V and J are TRBV6-5 and TRBJ2-7; TRBD1 matches 7 bases. V was pared by 5 bases and J by 2 bases, with 6 bases of the junction left unmatched. Germline lookup yields CDR1 MNHEY and CDR2 SVGAGI. This CDR3 spans 14 amino acids. The CDR3 DNA is TGTGCCAGCAGTCAATACAGGGGAACCTACGAGCAGTACTTC. Residues: CASSQYRGTYEQYF.

This chain's CDR3 is CASNQGVSNQPQHF. Here the CDR3 DNA reads TGTGCCAGCAATCAGGGGGTGAGCAATCAGCCCCAGCATTTT. The rearrangement joins TRBV6-5 to TRBJ1-5, with 7 bases fitting TRBD1. V shed 7 bases, J shed 1 base, and the junction held 4 bases outside the gene matches. Germline V gene sequence: CDR1 MNHEY, CDR2 SVGAGI. This CDR3 contains 14 residues.

This clone was detected only once. CDR3 in DNA: TGTGCCAGCACCGTGACTACGAACACCGGGGAGCTGTTTTTT. Residues: CASTVTTNTGELFF. The chain is built from TRBV11-1 and TRBJ2-2; possibly TRBD2 for D (5 bases). The ends were cut back, 7 bases at V and 0 bases at J, with 9 bases in the middle. CDR1 SGHAT and CDR2 FQDESV come from the germline V gene (reference sequence). This CDR3 is 14 amino acids long.

V is TRBV6-5 and J is TRBJ1-5, with D uncertain. CDR3 length: 14 residues. CDR1 is MNHEY and CDR2 is SVGAGI in the germline V gene. V dropped 5 bases and J dropped 9 bases, with 17 bases sitting between them. The CDR3 DNA reads TGTGCCAGCAGTCTTGGGCCGTCTAATGGGCCCCAGCATTTT. Its protein product is CASSLGPSNGPQHF.

This clone was detected only a few times. The V call is TRBV27, the J call TRBJ2-4, with 9 positions matching TRBD2. In germline, CDR1 is MNHEY, CDR2 SMNVEV (reference sequence). Germline trimming cut 5 bases from V and 8 bases from J; bases unmatched to any gene: 10. This CDR3 contains 15 residues. The CDR3 reads CASSPRGGHGDIQYF. DNA for the CDR3: TGTGCCAGCAGTCCGCGGGGGGGACATGGAGACATTCAGTACTTC.

The chain combines TRBV19 with TRBJ2-5, with D maybe TRBD1 (6 bases). Germline V lookup: CDR1 LNHDA, CDR2 SQIVND (reference sequence). This CDR3 has 15 amino acids. With 3 bases removed from V and 2 bases from J, the gap between germline ends came to 13 bases. The CDR3 DNA sequence: TGTGCCAGTAGTATCACCCGACAGGTTCAAGAGACCCAGTACTTC. This sequence encodes CASSITRQVQETQYF.

V is TRBV6-2 or TRBV6-3 and J is TRBJ1-5, with TRBD1 identical over 7 bases. This CDR3 comprises 18 residues. CDR1 is MNHEY and CDR2 is SVGEGT in the germline V gene. Germline trimming cut 2 bases from V and 2 bases from J; bases unmatched to any gene: 12. The CDR3 sequence is CASSYDLSGTDGNQPQHF. Written as DNA, the CDR3 is TGTGCCAGCAGTTACGATTTGAGTGGGACAGATGGCAATCAGCCCCAGCATTTT.

J is TRBJ1-1 and V is TRBV10-3, with 7 bases fitting TRBD1. This CDR3 is 17 amino acids long. CDR1 and CDR2 from the germline V gene are ENHRY and SYGVKD. Trimming cost V 11 bases and J 1 base; bases outside gene matches: 19. The CDR3 loop is CAASPVGQEGANTEAFF. In DNA, the CDR3 is TGTGCCGCCTCCCCGGTCGGACAGGAAGGAGCGAACACTGAAGCTTTCTTT.